The 30 T cell receptor beta chains below were found in one sample sequenced in a study of blood T cell repertoires in COVID-19. Method: immunoSEQ multiplex PCR; TCRdb's copy keeps in-frame clones and lacks some. This table has roughly 500,000 clones, 70% to 90% appearing once. The sample taken for sequencing was peripheral blood. The receptors derive from a human donor in a cohort sampled during active COVID-19.

This clone occurred a few times. The V gene is TRBV27, the J gene TRBJ1-2; 8 nucleotides line up with TRBD1. CDR1 is MNHEY and CDR2 is SMNVEV in the germline V gene (reference sequence). The V gene end was trimmed by 3 bases and the J gene end by 8 bases; junction bases not matched to a gene: 23. This CDR3 comprises 19 residues. The DNA for the CDR3 is TGTGCCAGCAGTTTCTCCTCCGGCGGAAGGTCGCAGGGGGCGCGAGGCTACACCTTC. Translation: CASSFSSGGRSQGARGYTF.

The chain links TRBV6-5 to TRBJ1-4; the D is unclear. Trimming took off 3 bases at V and 7 bases at J, with 12 bases between the two ends. The CDR3 runs 14 residues. Looked up from germline, CDR1 is MNHEY and CDR2 is SVGAGI. CDR3 coding DNA: TGTGCCAGCAGTTATTCACGGTTTCCTGAAAAACTGTTTTTT. This translates into CASSYSRFPEKLFF.

The J gene is TRBJ1-1, the V gene TRBV5-6; tentatively, D is TRBD1 (5 bases). The CDR3 covers 13 residues. Trimming stripped 7 bases from V and 2 bases from J, with 12 bases between. Germline V gene sequence: CDR1 SGHDT, CDR2 YYEEEE. The CDR3 spells CASVGGTNTEAFF. The CDR3 region has the DNA TGTGCCAGCGTGGGGGGAACAAACACTGAAGCTTTCTTT.

The rearrangement links TRBV30 to TRBJ1-2; D might be TRBD1 (5 bases). The V gene's germline CDR1 is GTSNPN and CDR2 SVGIG (reference sequence). The CDR3 extends over 13 amino acids. V was pared by 5 bases and J by 3 bases, with 13 bases between. CDR3: CAWAGGDYYGYTF. The CDR3 region has the DNA TGTGCCTGGGCGGGGGGTGACTACTATGGCTACACCTTC.

The chain joins TRBV5-1 to TRBJ2-7, with 8 bases that match TRBD1. The germline gives CDR1 SGHRS, CDR2 YFSETQ. V shed 4 bases, J shed 2 bases, and the junction held 8 bases outside the gene matches. This CDR3 is 15 amino acids long. The DNA for the CDR3 is TGCGCCAGCAGCCCAGATTACAGGGGGACCTACGAGCAGTACTTC. Its translation: CASSPDYRGTYEQYF.

V usage is TRBV21-1 and J usage is TRBJ2-2; the DNA was not compared with TRBD1, the D call given in the table. TRBV21-1 is a pseudogene segment. The CDR3 loop spans 12 amino acids. The CDR3 DNA reads as TGTGCCAGCTCTACAGGTACCGGGGAGCTGTTTTTT. Translating it yields CASSTGTGELFF.

The chain has TRBV19 and TRBJ2-1; TRBD2 is a possible D gene (5 bases). V lost 3 bases and J 0 bases, leaving 12 bases between the germline ends. CDR1 LNHDA and CDR2 SQIVND come from the germline V gene (reference sequence). CDR3 length: 16 residues. CDR3 sequence reads: CASSMGHGSSYNEQFF. For the CDR3, the DNA is TGTGCCAGTAGTATGGGCCATGGGAGCTCCTACAATGAGCAGTTCTTC. Based on the CDR3 plus reference TRBV19 and TRBJ2-1, the full variable domain is DGGITQSPKYLFRKEGQNVTLSCEQNLNHDAMYWYRQDPGQGLRLIYYSQIVNDFQKGDIAEGYSVSREKKESFPLTVTSAQKNPTAFYLCASSMGHGSSYNEQFFGPGTRLTVL.

V and J are TRBV19 and TRBJ2-7; TRBD2 matches at 13 bases. J was trimmed by 0 bases and V by 3 bases; bases with no gene match: 11. There are 19 residues in the CDR3. Germline CDR1 and CDR2: LNHDA and SQIVND (reference sequence). CDR3 nucleotide sequence: TGTGCCAGTAGTATCGTGTCTGTGGGACTAGCGGGGAGCTCCTACGAGCAGTACTTC. Protein sequence: CASSIVSVGLAGSSYEQYF. Looking up the rest from reference TRBV19 and TRBJ2-7 gives the full variable domain: DGGITQSPKYLFRKEGQNVTLSCEQNLNHDAMYWYRQDPGQGLRLIYYSQIVNDFQKGDIAEGYSVSREKKESFPLTVTSAQKNPTAFYLCASSIVSVGLAGSSYEQYFGPGTRLTVT.

The rearrangement uses TRBV5-1 and TRBJ2-1; 9 nucleotides align to TRBD2. Germline values: CDR1 SGHRS, CDR2 YFSETQ. J lost 14 bases, V lost 4 bases, and 13 bases had no gene match. The CDR3 is 14 residues long. CDR3 DNA: TGCGCCAGCAGCGCCGAGGGTAGCGGGAGTAGGGAGTTCTTC. It yields the protein CASSAEGSGSREFF.

The chain combines TRBV18 with TRBJ2-7, with D perhaps matching TRBD1 (5 bases). Germline CDR1 and CDR2: KGHSH and LQKENI. V lost 1 base and J 5 bases, leaving 9 bases between the germline ends. The CDR3 length is 13 residues. The CDR3 DNA reads TGTGCCAGCTCACCACGGGGCCCGGACGAGCAGTACTTC. Translation: CASSPRGPDEQYF.

The rearrangement joins TRBV19 to TRBJ2-5; D is unclear. Per germline, CDR1 LNHDA and CDR2 SQIVND (reference sequence). The CDR3 runs 12 residues. The V and J ends lost 5 bases and 7 bases respectively, with 11 bases between them. CDR3 residues: CASSVSLGTQYF. Here the CDR3 DNA reads TGTGCCAGTAGTGTGAGTCTCGGGACCCAGTACTTC.

CDR3 residues: CASSYPTGEEQYF. In nucleotides, the CDR3 is TGTGCCAGCAGTTACCCGACAGGGGAAGAGCAGTACTTC. The chain has TRBV6-2 or TRBV6-3 and TRBJ2-7; TRBD1 matches at 8 bases. Germline V CDR1 and CDR2: MNHEY, SVGEGT. The CDR3 runs 13 residues. The V segment lost 2 bases and the J segment 7 bases; nucleotides outside the gene matches: 4.

CDR3 sequence reads: CATSERDSINEQFF. The CDR3 DNA reads as TGTGCCACCAGTGAGCGGGACTCCATAAATGAGCAGTTCTTC. V gene TRBV24-1 combines with J gene TRBJ2-1, with D tentatively TRBD2 (6 bases). CDR1 and CDR2 from the germline V gene are KGHDR and SFDVKD. V dropped 4 bases and J dropped 7 bases, with 13 bases sitting between them. CDR3 length: 14 amino acids.

The chain joins TRBV7-8 to TRBJ2-2, with a possible D match to TRBD2 (7 bases). The CDR3 loop spans 16 amino acids. V lost 5 bases, J lost 4 bases, and 17 bases lay in between. Germline values: CDR1 SGHVS, CDR2 FQNEAQ. CDR3 sequence (DNA): TGTGCCAGCAGCAAGGGGGGAGGGCAGCCCACCGGGGAGCTGTTTTTT. Residues: CASSKGGGQPTGELFF.

The chain employs TRBV30 and TRBJ2-5; TRBD2 is a possible D gene (7 bases). Per the germline V gene, CDR1 is GTSNPN and CDR2 is SVGIG (reference sequence). V dropped 1 base and J dropped 2 bases, with 20 bases sitting between them. This CDR3 spans 17 amino acids. The CDR3: CAWSGGDILAKQETQYF. For the CDR3, the DNA is TGTGCCTGGAGTGGAGGGGACATACTAGCGAAACAAGAGACCCAGTACTTC.

The V and J genes are TRBV12-3 or TRBV12-4 and TRBJ2-5; D gene ambiguous. The CDR3 totals 12 residues. V dropped 6 bases and J dropped 4 bases, with 9 bases sitting between them. CDR3 sequence: CASSPGVETQYF. CDR3 nucleotide sequence: TGTGCCAGCAGCCCCGGAGTAGAGACCCAGTACTTC.

V and J are TRBV27 and TRBJ2-3; D gene uncertain. Deletions cut 4 bases from V and 6 bases from J, with 8 bases between. The CDR3 loop spans 12 amino acids. Germline CDR1 is MNHEY and CDR2 is SMNVEV (reference sequence). The chain's CDR3 is CASSWAPDTQYF. In nucleotides, the CDR3 is TGTGCCAGCAGTTGGGCCCCGGATACGCAGTATTTT.

The chain employs TRBV5-1 and TRBJ2-1, with TRBD2 identical over 8 bases. With V trimmed by 5 bases and J by 0 bases, 10 bases remained unmatched. The CDR3 is made up of 17 amino acids. The V gene's germline CDR1 is SGHRS and CDR2 YFSETQ. The CDR3 DNA follows: TGCGCCAGCAGGTTTACTAGCGGAGGGGCCTCCTACAATGAGCAGTTCTTC. Its protein product is CASRFTSGGASYNEQFF.

The chain employs TRBV9 and TRBJ2-3; 7 bases fit TRBD2. Germline V gives CDR1 SGDLS, CDR2 YYNGEE. The CDR3 covers 15 residues. V dropped 0 bases and J dropped 3; count of bases not matched to a gene: 4. The CDR3 sequence is CASSVAGGMTDTQYF. CDR3 DNA: TGTGCCAGCAGCGTAGCGGGAGGAATGACAGATACGCAGTATTTT.

The gene calls are TRBV6-2 or TRBV6-3 and TRBJ1-2, with D possibly being TRBD1 (6 bases). V was trimmed by 4 bases and J by 2 bases, leaving 14 bases between them. CDR3 length equals 15 residues. CDR1 and CDR2 (germline): MNHEY, SVGEGT. CDR3 bases: TGTGCCAGCAGTTTTTACCCAGGGGACAACTATGGCTACACCTTC. Its translation is CASSFYPGDNYGYTF.

Comments on this clone: This sample also contains other DNA sequences that code for the same CDR3. The chain joins TRBV11-3 to TRBJ2-1; 12 bases are a match to TRBD2. J lost 9 bases, V lost 1 base, and 4 bases had no gene match. Germline assignment: CDR1 SGHNT and CDR2 YENEEA. The CDR3 runs to 15 residues. CDR3 sequence reads: CASSLGTSGTGEQFF. CDR3 sequence (DNA): TGTGCCAGCAGCTTAGGGACTAGCGGGACTGGTGAGCAGTTCTTC.

This clone has a single count. The rearrangement uses TRBV5-4 and TRBJ1-4, with D unclear. The CDR3 extends over 13 amino acids. CDR1 is SGHNT and CDR2 is YYREEE in the germline V gene (reference sequence). Trimming shortened V by 4 bases and J by 0 bases, and 4 bases separated the two germline ends. The CDR3 DNA follows: TGTGCCAGCAGCCCTGCAACTAATGAAAAACTGTTTTTT. Its protein is CASSPATNEKLFF. Combining the CDR3 with reference TRBV5-4 and TRBJ1-4 gives the whole variable domain ETGVTQSPTHLIKTRGQQVTLRCSSQSGHNTVSWYQQALGQGPQFIFQYYREEENGRGNFPPRFSGLQFPNYSSELNVNALELDDSALYLCASSPATNEKLFFGSGTQLSVL.

The chain joins TRBV7-2 to TRBJ2-1; D not certain. Germline CDR1 is SGHTA and CDR2 is FQGNSA. Trimming removed 7 bases at V and 9 bases at J, with 10 bases between. The CDR3 has 11 residues. As DNA, the CDR3 is TGTGCCAGCACCCCAGCGATTGAGCAGTTCTTC. Encoded protein: CASTPAIEQFF.

V is TRBV28 and J is TRBJ2-6; possible D gene TRBD1, 5 bases. Looked up from germline, CDR1 is MDHEN and CDR2 is SYDVKM. The germline V and J ends were trimmed by 2 bases and 0 bases, with 5 bases remaining between them. The CDR3 has 15 amino acids. The CDR3 reads CASSLRGSGANVLTF. Written as DNA, the CDR3 is TGTGCCAGCAGTTTAAGGGGCTCTGGGGCCAACGTCCTGACTTTC.

J is TRBJ1-2 and V is TRBV12-3 or TRBV12-4, with TRBD1 identical over 11 bases. CDR3 length: 13 residues. The junction had 3 bases not matched to a gene; V was cut back by 6 bases and J by 6 bases. The CDR3 here is CASRLGQGDGYTF. The CDR3 DNA follows: TGTGCCAGCAGATTGGGACAGGGGGATGGCTACACCTTC.

The CDR3 coding sequence is TGTGCCAGCAGCTTAACGGTTAGCGGTCTCTACAATGAGCAGTTCTTC. Protein: CASSLTVSGLYNEQFF. This chain uses TRBV7-3 with TRBJ2-1; tentative D call: TRBD2 (6 bases). The V gene's germline CDR1 is SGHTA and CDR2 FQGTGA. Trimming stripped 0 bases from V and 3 bases from J, with 12 bases between. The CDR3 totals 16 residues.

The chain links TRBV18 to TRBJ1-2, with D uncertain. Germline values: CDR1 KGHSH, CDR2 LQKENI. The CDR3 has 12 amino acids. The ends were cut back, 4 bases at V and 10 bases at J, with 13 bases in the middle. CDR3 protein: CASSRDPRDYTF. The CDR3 DNA reads as TGTGCCAGCTCACGAGACCCCCGGGACTACACCTTC.

The chain uses TRBV18 and TRBJ1-6; possible D gene TRBD1, 5 bases. The germline V gene has CDR1 KGHSH and CDR2 LQKENI. The ends were cut back, 2 bases at V and 0 bases at J, with 14 bases in the middle. CDR3 length equals 18 residues. CDR3 bases: TGTGCCAGCTCACCAGTGGCAGGGTCGAGCTCCTATAATTCACCCCTCCACTTT. As protein: CASSPVAGSSSYNSPLHF.

The CDR3 sequence is CSVEGPVSINSYEQYF. In DNA, the CDR3 is TGCAGCGTTGAAGGCCCAGTGTCAATCAACTCCTACGAGCAGTACTTC. The chain employs TRBV29-1 and TRBJ2-7; D is unclear. CDR1 is SQVTM, CDR2 ANQGSEA, per germline. V gave up 1 base and J gave up 0 bases, with 16 bases separating them. This CDR3 has 16 residues.

The rearrangement links TRBV28 to TRBJ2-5, with 7 bases fitting TRBD2. CDR3 length: 14 amino acids. The V and J ends lost 5 bases and 2 bases, in that order; junction bases with no gene match: 5. Germline V gene sequence: CDR1 MDHEN, CDR2 SYDVKM. The CDR3 DNA sequence: TGTGCCAGCAGTGCTGGACTAGAACAAGAGACCCAGTACTTC. As protein: CASSAGLEQETQYF.